A selection of T cell receptor beta chains follows, all from one sample in a study of T cell repertoires in cytomegalovirus infection. Each CDR3 protein gets one entry after TCRdb re-called the reads with MiXCR. The sample yields under 300,000 distinct CDR3 sequences, 10% to 15% seen once. Sequencing was carried out using PBMCs. All receptors derive from a human donor in good health (CMV status not recorded). Some clones in this sample may be carry-over from other donors' samples. The CDR3 runs from the conserved cysteine through the conserved F or W. Fields, in order: clone size, V gene, D gene, J gene, CDR3 protein, CDR3 DNA. D genes are given only for firm matches. Clone sizes are given selectively: once, few, many, or a class where the clone is expanded.

clone_size: -; v_call: TRBV6-1; d_call: -; j_call: TRBJ1-1; cdr3_aa: CASSDGGLGDTEAFF; cdr3_nt: TGTGCCAGCAGTGATGGGGGGTTAGGCGACACTGAAGCTTTCTTT
clone_size: -; v_call: TRBV20-1; d_call: -; j_call: TRBJ2-1; cdr3_aa: CSASLTGGHEQFF; cdr3_nt: TGCAGTGCTAGCCTGACCGGGGGCCATGAGCAGTTCTTC
clone_size: -; v_call: TRBV5-1; d_call: TRBD2; j_call: TRBJ2-7; cdr3_aa: CASSPQTSGTYEQYF; cdr3_nt: TGCGCCAGCAGCCCCCAGACTAGCGGGACCTACGAGCAGTACTTC
clone_size: many; v_call: TRBV20-1; d_call: TRBD1; j_call: TRBJ1-2; cdr3_aa: CSARAGTGSYTF; cdr3_nt: TGCAGTGCTAGAGCCGGGACAGGGAGCTACACCTTC
clone_size: once; v_call: TRBV27; d_call: TRBD1; j_call: TRBJ2-7; cdr3_aa: CASSLRSPDRVGYEQYF; cdr3_nt: TGTGCCAGCAGTTTACGCTCGCCCGACAGGGTCGGCTACGAGCAGTACTTC
clone_size: -; v_call: TRBV6-2/TRBV6-3; d_call: TRBD2; j_call: TRBJ2-5; cdr3_aa: CASSYGLAGALQETQYF; cdr3_nt: TGTGCCAGCAGTTACGGGCTAGCGGGGGCCCTTCAAGAGACCCAGTACTTC
clone_size: -; v_call: TRBV7-2; d_call: -; j_call: TRBJ1-1; cdr3_aa: CASSSISHTEAFF; cdr3_nt: TGTGCCAGCAGCTCGATCTCCCACACTGAAGCTTTCTTT
clone_size: -; v_call: TRBV2; d_call: -; j_call: TRBJ1-1; cdr3_aa: CASSRTVGNTEAFF; cdr3_nt: TGTGCCAGCAGCCGGACAGTCGGGAACACTGAAGCTTTCTTT
clone_size: many; v_call: TRBV7-2; d_call: -; j_call: TRBJ2-5; cdr3_aa: CASSPKALSQETQYF; cdr3_nt: TGTGCCAGCAGCCCGAAGGCTTTGAGCCAAGAGACCCAGTACTTC
clone_size: -; v_call: TRBV20-1; d_call: TRBD2; j_call: TRBJ2-1; cdr3_aa: CSATGTSGIHNEQFF; cdr3_nt: TGCAGTGCTACGGGGACTAGCGGGATTCACAATGAGCAGTTCTTC
clone_size: -; v_call: TRBV6-2/TRBV6-3; d_call: TRBD1; j_call: TRBJ1-5; cdr3_aa: CASSYDPDGTGSNQPQHF; cdr3_nt: TGTGCCAGCAGTTACGACCCCGACGGGACAGGGAGCAATCAGCCCCAGCATTTT
clone_size: -; v_call: TRBV6-6; d_call: -; j_call: TRBJ1-4; cdr3_aa: CASRGGGGEKLFF; cdr3_nt: TGTGCCAGCAGGGGGGGGGGCGGTGAAAAACTGTTTTTT
clone_size: -; v_call: TRBV9; d_call: TRBD2; j_call: TRBJ2-5; cdr3_aa: CASSETSGGSQETQYF; cdr3_nt: TGTGCCAGCAGCGAGACTAGCGGGGGTTCCCAAGAGACCCAGTACTTC
clone_size: many; v_call: TRBV7-2; d_call: -; j_call: TRBJ2-7; cdr3_aa: CASRRSGQTSYEQYF; cdr3_nt: TGTGCCAGCAGACGTTCAGGACAGACCTCCTACGAGCAGTACTTC
clone_size: -; v_call: TRBV6-2/TRBV6-3; d_call: -; j_call: TRBJ2-2; cdr3_aa: CASSQYSVWTGELFF; cdr3_nt: TGTGCCAGCAGCCAATACAGTGTTTGGACCGGGGAGCTGTTTTTT
clone_size: many; v_call: TRBV7-2; d_call: -; j_call: TRBJ1-2; cdr3_aa: CASSLGTVPNYGYTF; cdr3_nt: TGTGCCAGCAGCTTAGGAACAGTTCCTAACTATGGCTACACCTTC
clone_size: -; v_call: TRBV3-1; d_call: -; j_call: TRBJ2-1; cdr3_aa: CASSQRRSYNEQFF; cdr3_nt: TGTGCCAGCAGCCAAAGGCGCTCCTACAATGAGCAGTTCTTC
clone_size: -; v_call: TRBV5-1; d_call: TRBD1; j_call: TRBJ2-4; cdr3_aa: CASSTSTGVAKNIQYF; cdr3_nt: TGCGCCAGCAGCACCTCGACAGGGGTGGCCAAAAACATTCAGTACTTC
clone_size: many; v_call: TRBV28; d_call: TRBD2; j_call: TRBJ2-1; cdr3_aa: CASSLGAGVSEQFF; cdr3_nt: TGTGCCAGCAGTTTGGGAGCGGGAGTATCTGAGCAGTTCTTC
clone_size: many; v_call: TRBV28; d_call: TRBD1; j_call: TRBJ1-6; cdr3_aa: CASSPLGTGGNSPLHF; cdr3_nt: TGTGCCAGCAGTCCCCTCGGGACAGGGGGAAATTCACCCCTCCACTTT
clone_size: -; v_call: TRBV14; d_call: -; j_call: TRBJ1-3; cdr3_aa: CASSPPADYSGNTIYF; cdr3_nt: TGTGCCAGCAGCCCTCCAGCCGACTACTCTGGAAACACCATATATTTT
clone_size: -; v_call: TRBV5-1; d_call: -; j_call: TRBJ1-1; cdr3_aa: CASSLNGDEAFF; cdr3_nt: TGCGCCAGCAGCTTAAATGGGGATGAAGCTTTCTTT
clone_size: few; v_call: TRBV24-1; d_call: TRBD2; j_call: TRBJ2-1; cdr3_aa: CATGLAGGNEQFF; cdr3_nt: TGTGCCACCGGACTAGCGGGAGGGAATGAGCAGTTCTTC
clone_size: many; v_call: TRBV6-5; d_call: TRBD1; j_call: TRBJ2-5; cdr3_aa: CASSRNTGGDETQYF; cdr3_nt: TGTGCCAGCAGCCGAAACACAGGGGGCGACGAGACCCAGTACTTC
clone_size: many; v_call: TRBV12-3/TRBV12-4; d_call: -; j_call: TRBJ1-5; cdr3_aa: CASSPDRSPRNQPQHF; cdr3_nt: TGTGCCAGCAGTCCCGACCGATCCCCCCGCAATCAGCCCCAGCATTTT
clone_size: many; v_call: TRBV7-2; d_call: -; j_call: TRBJ2-1; cdr3_aa: CASSPASPSSYNEQFF; cdr3_nt: TGTGCCAGCAGTCCCGCTAGCCCAAGCTCCTACAATGAGCAGTTCTTC
clone_size: many; v_call: TRBV12-5; d_call: -; j_call: TRBJ2-7; cdr3_aa: CASGLGLNEQYF; cdr3_nt: TGTGCTAGTGGTTTGGGCCTAAACGAGCAGTACTTC
clone_size: few; v_call: TRBV20-1; d_call: -; j_call: TRBJ2-7; cdr3_aa: CSATDGYEQYF; cdr3_nt: TGCAGTGCTACGGACGGCTACGAGCAGTACTTC
clone_size: many; v_call: TRBV7-2; d_call: -; j_call: TRBJ2-7; cdr3_aa: CASSLVGRSAYEQYF; cdr3_nt: TGTGCCAGCAGCTTGGTGGGCAGGTCAGCTTACGAGCAGTACTTC
clone_size: few; v_call: TRBV14; d_call: -; j_call: TRBJ2-2; cdr3_aa: CASSQGRITGELFF; cdr3_nt: TGTGCCAGCAGCCAAGGCAGAATCACCGGGGAGCTGTTTTTT
clone_size: many; v_call: TRBV14; d_call: -; j_call: TRBJ2-7; cdr3_aa: CASSQDERLGVSYEQYF; cdr3_nt: TGTGCCAGCAGCCAAGATGAGAGACTCGGAGTGAGTTACGAGCAGTACTTC
clone_size: few; v_call: TRBV19; d_call: -; j_call: TRBJ1-5; cdr3_aa: CASSAGTHSNQPQHF; cdr3_nt: TGTGCCAGTAGTGCCGGGACACATAGCAATCAGCCCCAGCATTTT
clone_size: many; v_call: TRBV11-2; d_call: -; j_call: TRBJ1-1; cdr3_aa: CASSSPPGRSPAFF; cdr3_nt: TGTGCCAGCAGCTCCCCCCCGGGAAGGTCCCCCGCTTTCTTT
clone_size: many; v_call: TRBV6-1; d_call: TRBD2; j_call: TRBJ2-7; cdr3_aa: CASRGGIYEQYF; cdr3_nt: TGTGCCAGCAGGGGAGGGATTTACGAGCAGTACTTC
clone_size: few; v_call: TRBV30; d_call: TRBD1; j_call: TRBJ2-1; cdr3_aa: CAWSVSRGSNEQFF; cdr3_nt: TGTGCCTGGAGTGTATCCAGGGGGAGCAATGAGCAGTTCTTC
clone_size: -; v_call: TRBV20-1; d_call: TRBD2; j_call: TRBJ2-7; cdr3_aa: CSAIPPVAGVWEQYF; cdr3_nt: TGCAGTGCTATCCCCCCCGTAGCGGGAGTGTGGGAGCAGTACTTC
clone_size: -; v_call: TRBV12-3/TRBV12-4; d_call: TRBD1; j_call: TRBJ1-1; cdr3_aa: CASSGTGYTEAFF; cdr3_nt: TGTGCCAGCAGTGGGACAGGGTACACTGAAGCTTTCTTT
clone_size: -; v_call: TRBV5-5; d_call: TRBD2; j_call: TRBJ2-3; cdr3_aa: CASSLAGRGFSTDTQYF; cdr3_nt: TGTGCCAGCAGCTTGGCGGGGAGGGGATTTAGCACAGATACGCAGTATTTT
clone_size: many; v_call: TRBV12-3/TRBV12-4; d_call: -; j_call: TRBJ2-5; cdr3_aa: CASSPIRETQYF; cdr3_nt: TGTGCCAGCAGTCCAATCCGAGAGACCCAGTACTTC
clone_size: many; v_call: TRBV27; d_call: TRBD1; j_call: TRBJ2-3; cdr3_aa: CASSLTTGPTDTQYF; cdr3_nt: TGTGCCAGCAGTTTAACGACAGGGCCCACAGATACGCAGTATTTT
clone_size: many; v_call: TRBV6-2/TRBV6-3; d_call: -; j_call: TRBJ2-1; cdr3_aa: CASSDPGRSSYNEQFF; cdr3_nt: TGTGCCAGCAGTGACCCGGGGCGGAGCTCCTACAATGAGCAGTTCTTC
clone_size: few; v_call: TRBV19; d_call: -; j_call: TRBJ1-5; cdr3_aa: CASSIWSSRGSNQPQHF; cdr3_nt: TGTGCCAGTAGTATCTGGTCCTCTCGCGGGAGCAATCAGCCCCAGCATTTT
clone_size: -; v_call: TRBV3-1; d_call: -; j_call: TRBJ2-2; cdr3_aa: CASSDRTANTGELFF; cdr3_nt: TGTGCCAGCAGCGACCGGACAGCGAACACCGGGGAGCTGTTTTTT
clone_size: few; v_call: TRBV19; d_call: TRBD2; j_call: TRBJ2-7; cdr3_aa: CASSIVSRTSGAYEQYF; cdr3_nt: TGTGCCAGTAGTATAGTCTCTAGGACTAGCGGAGCCTACGAGCAGTACTTC
clone_size: many; v_call: TRBV7-2; d_call: -; j_call: TRBJ2-3; cdr3_aa: CASSFGADTQYF; cdr3_nt: TGTGCCAGCAGCTTTGGGGCAGATACGCAGTATTTT
clone_size: many; v_call: TRBV7-2; d_call: -; j_call: TRBJ2-7; cdr3_aa: CASSLSWSSYEQYF; cdr3_nt: TGTGCCAGCAGCTTAAGTTGGTCCTCCTACGAGCAGTACTTC
clone_size: many; v_call: TRBV7-2; d_call: -; j_call: TRBJ2-2; cdr3_aa: CASSTHATGELFF; cdr3_nt: TGTGCCAGCAGCACCCACGCGACCGGGGAGCTGTTTTTT
clone_size: few; v_call: TRBV6-6; d_call: TRBD1; j_call: TRBJ1-1; cdr3_aa: CASSYALQGGSAAFF; cdr3_nt: TGTGCCAGCAGTTACGCGTTACAGGGGGGGTCTGCAGCTTTCTTT
clone_size: few; v_call: TRBV14; d_call: -; j_call: TRBJ2-2; cdr3_aa: CASSQDLLPFTGELFF; cdr3_nt: TGTGCCAGCAGCCAAGATTTGTTGCCGTTCACCGGGGAGCTGTTTTTT
clone_size: few; v_call: TRBV5-1; d_call: -; j_call: TRBJ1-2; cdr3_aa: CASRTGPGAFNGYTF; cdr3_nt: TGCGCCAGCAGGACTGGTCCGGGGGCCTTCAATGGCTACACCTTC
clone_size: -; v_call: TRBV6-2/TRBV6-3; d_call: TRBD1; j_call: TRBJ2-3; cdr3_aa: CASSYPLRQGRSDTQYF; cdr3_nt: TGTGCCAGCAGTTACCCTCTGCGACAGGGAAGGTCAGATACGCAGTATTTT
clone_size: many; v_call: TRBV7-2; d_call: -; j_call: TRBJ2-6; cdr3_aa: CASSRSGANVLTF; cdr3_nt: TGTGCCAGCAGCCGCTCTGGGGCCAACGTCCTGACTTTC
clone_size: many; v_call: TRBV29-1; d_call: -; j_call: TRBJ1-1; cdr3_aa: CSVALDRTKTEAFF; cdr3_nt: TGCAGCGTGGCTTTGGACAGAACGAAGACTGAAGCTTTCTTT
clone_size: many; v_call: TRBV7-8; d_call: -; j_call: TRBJ2-3; cdr3_aa: CASSPTLRQVPEDTQYF; cdr3_nt: TGTGCCAGCAGCCCGACACTTCGACAGGTCCCGGAGGATACGCAGTATTTT